A selection of T cell receptor beta chains follows, all from one sample in a study of OX40 agonist ivuxolimab in advanced cancers. The data were produced by immunoSEQ multiplex PCR, yet TCRdb's version contains in-frame clones alone and is incomplete. The repertoire holds 20,000 to 25,000 clones, with around 83% as singletons. The material was CD4+ or CD8+ T cells sorted from blood, obtained in a trial of the OX40 agonist ivuxolimab. The receptor source for this set is an adult with an advanced solid tumor such as melanoma, head and neck, liver or kidney cancer. Each CDR3 is given with its conserved first and last residue. Fields, in order: J gene, V gene, D gene, CDR3 protein, CDR3 DNA. D genes are given only for firm matches.

j_gene: TRBJ1-1
v_gene: TRBV9
d_gene: .
CDR3aa: CASSVAYRGTEAFF
CDR3nt: TGTGCCAGCAGCGTAGCGTACCGGGGCACTGAAGCTTTCTTT

j_gene: TRBJ2-7
v_gene: TRBV4-2
d_gene: .
CDR3aa: CASSQPRTGPYEQYF
CDR3nt: TGTGCCAGCAGCCAACCCCGGACGGGCCCCTACGAGCAGTACTTC

j_gene: TRBJ2-6
v_gene: TRBV6-4
d_gene: .
CDR3aa: CAMGPEGRRAF
CDR3nt: TGTGCCATGGGGCCTGAAGGCAGAAGGGCTTTC

j_gene: TRBJ2-3
v_gene: TRBV5-6
d_gene: .
CDR3aa: CASSLAGKTDTQYF
CDR3nt: TGTGCCAGCAGCTTGGCCGGGAAGACAGATACGCAGTATTTT

j_gene: TRBJ2-2
v_gene: TRBV27
d_gene: .
CDR3aa: CASSLRTTNTGELFF
CDR3nt: TGTGCCAGCAGTTTACGGACGACGAACACCGGGGAGCTGTTTTTT

j_gene: TRBJ2-5
v_gene: TRBV18
d_gene: .
CDR3aa: CASSPPGPSTQETQYF
CDR3nt: TGTGCCAGCTCACCACCGGGCCCAAGTACCCAAGAGACCCAGTACTTC

j_gene: TRBJ2-1
v_gene: TRBV7-9
d_gene: TRBD2
CDR3aa: CASSSSLREGYNEQFF
CDR3nt: TGTGCCAGCAGCTCCTCTTTGCGGGAGGGGTACAATGAGCAGTTCTTC

j_gene: TRBJ2-5
v_gene: TRBV7-9
d_gene: .
CDR3aa: CASSPGPGQETQYF
CDR3nt: TGTGCCAGCAGCCCCGGACCCGGACAAGAGACCCAGTACTTC

j_gene: TRBJ1-2
v_gene: TRBV7-9
d_gene: .
CDR3aa: CASSLEGNYGYTF
CDR3nt: TGTGCCAGCAGCTTAGAGGGAAATTATGGCTACACCTTC

j_gene: TRBJ2-7
v_gene: TRBV11-2
d_gene: .
CDR3aa: CASSLEFESSYEQYF
CDR3nt: TGTGCCAGCAGCTTAGAATTCGAGAGCTCCTACGAGCAGTACTTC